Below are 24 T cell receptor beta chains sequenced from a single sample in a study of monozygotic twins with inflammatory bowel disease. TCRdb re-called the 5' RACE reads and catalogs CDR3 proteins one per entry, DNA excluded. This sample's table has 190,000 or so distinct CDR3 sequences. What was sequenced was blood. All receptors derive from a human donor with ulcerative colitis or Crohn's disease, or a healthy co-twin of an affected twin (not recorded which).

The chain uses TRBV7-9 and TRBJ1-5. CDR1 is SEHNR and CDR2 is FQNEAQ in the germline V gene (reference sequence). This CDR3 is 14 amino acids long. CDR3: CASSSTPSNQPQHF.

The chain combines TRBV5-1 with TRBJ1-5; TCRdb calls TRBD1, which cannot be checked without DNA. The CDR3 runs to 14 residues. Per the germline V gene, CDR1 is SGHRS and CDR2 is YFSETQ. This chain's CDR3 is CASSRGGGEEPQHF.

The chain couples TRBV10-3 to TRBJ1-1; TCRdb returns TRBD1, unconfirmable since there is no DNA. CDR3 length: 13 amino acids. Germline V gives CDR1 ENHRY, CDR2 SYGVKD. The CDR3 protein is CAISPQGYTEAFF.

The chain employs TRBV20-1 and TRBJ1-5. Germline V gives CDR1 DFQATT, CDR2 SNEGSKA (reference sequence). The CDR3 length is 13 residues. The CDR3 protein is CSARGPAAQPQHF.

The rearrangement links TRBV28 to TRBJ1-1. CDR1 is MDHEN and CDR2 is SYDVKM in the germline V gene. The CDR3 totals 12 residues. The CDR3 loop is CASSLSGPEAFF.

V usage is TRBV7-9 and J usage is TRBJ1-1; TCRdb's assignment of TRBD1 cannot be checked, as there is no DNA. The CDR3 consists of 17 residues. Germline-derived CDR1 and CDR2 are SEHNR and FQNEAQ (reference sequence). CDR3 amino acids: CASSTIQGGPPNTEAFF.

The chain carries TRBV5-4 and TRBJ1-5; TCRdb picks TRBD1, but there is no DNA to check that call. CDR3 length: 14 residues. Germline CDR1 SGHNT, CDR2 YYREEE (reference sequence). CDR3 sequence reads: CASSLSPTNQPQHF.

CDR3 amino acids: CASSRNRGLGGYTF. The rearrangement joins TRBV5-6 to TRBJ1-2; TCRdb reports TRBD1, a call that lacks DNA to check it against. This CDR3 comprises 14 residues. Looked up from germline, CDR1 is SGHDT and CDR2 is YYEEEE.

The CDR3 spells CASSQRGEQFF. The chain combines TRBV3-1 with TRBJ2-1; TCRdb picks TRBD2, but there is no DNA to check that call. This CDR3 has 11 amino acids. Per the germline V gene, CDR1 is LGHDT and CDR2 is YNNKEL (reference sequence).

This chain connects TRBV11-2 to TRBJ1-1; TCRdb indicates TRBD1, and absent DNA this call remains unverified. The CDR3 totals 15 residues. Looked up from germline, CDR1 is SGHAT and CDR2 is FQNNGV. The chain's CDR3 is CASRLQGGRDTEAFF. The full variable domain, with the rest looked up from reference TRBV11-2 and TRBJ1-1, is EAGVAQSPRYKIIEKRQSVAFWCNPISGHATLYWYQQILGQGPKLLIQFQNNGVVDDSQLPKDRFSAERLKGVDSTLKIQPAKLEDSAVYLCASRLQGGRDTEAFFGQGTRLTVV.

The chain links TRBV7-2 to TRBJ2-1; TCRdb gives TRBD1 as the D gene, but with no DNA this cannot be confirmed. The CDR3 is 15 amino acids. Per germline, CDR1 SGHTA and CDR2 FQGNSA. The CDR3 protein is CASSPSGGVYNEQFF.

The chain employs TRBV11-3 and TRBJ2-3; TCRdb designates TRBD1, a call that cannot be tested without DNA. The CDR3 covers 17 residues. CDR1 and CDR2 (germline): SGHNT, YENEEA. The CDR3 loop is CASSRNSGGAGSDTQYF.

V is TRBV20-1 and J is TRBJ1-1; the TCRdb D gene call, TRBD1, has no DNA to confirm it. The CDR3 is 14 residues long. Per the germline V gene, CDR1 is DFQATT and CDR2 is SNEGSKA (reference sequence). The CDR3 sequence: CSASGTGGITEAFF.

V usage is TRBV5-1 and J usage is TRBJ2-1; checking the TCRdb D call of TRBD1 is not possible without DNA. This CDR3 is 16 amino acids long. Germline loops: CDR1 SGHRS, CDR2 YFSETQ. The CDR3 loop reads CASSLGTGVPYNEQFF.

The chain employs TRBV7-9 and TRBJ2-1. Germline V gives CDR1 SEHNR, CDR2 FQNEAQ (reference sequence). CDR3 size: 16 residues. The CDR3 region is CASSLGLPSSYNEQFF.

CDR3 sequence: CSARPTSGDYNEQFF. This rearrangement joins TRBV20-1 to TRBJ2-1; absent DNA, TCRdb's TRBD2 call cannot be checked. The germline V gene encodes CDR1 DFQATT and CDR2 SNEGSKA (reference sequence). The CDR3 covers 15 residues.

V and J are TRBV9 and TRBJ1-2. Germline CDR1 is SGDLS and CDR2 is YYNGEE. This CDR3 spans 17 amino acids. CDR3 sequence reads: CASSSGGVRSGSYGYTF. The full variable domain, with the rest looked up from reference TRBV9 and TRBJ1-2, is DSGVTQTPKHLITATGQRVTLRCSPRSGDLSVYWYQQSLDQGLQFLIQYYNGEERAKGNILERFSAQQFPDLHSELNLSSLELGDSALYFCASSSGGVRSGSYGYTFGSGTRLTVV.

The rearrangement links TRBV5-8 to TRBJ2-7; TCRdb picks TRBD1, but there is no DNA to check that call. Germline-derived CDR1 and CDR2 are SGHTS and YDEGEE. This CDR3 spans 15 amino acids. CDR3 sequence: CASSLRDRYFYEQYF.

CDR3 region: CATSVGWGNNYGYTF. The J gene is TRBJ1-2, the V gene TRBV15; the D gene TCRdb calls, TRBD1, cannot be checked with no DNA. CDR3 length: 15 amino acids. Germline CDR1 and CDR2: LNHNV and YYDKDF (reference sequence).

The chain recombines TRBV29-1 with TRBJ2-1; no DNA is available, so the TRBD2 call from TCRdb remains unchecked. From germline, CDR1 is SQVTM and CDR2 ANQGSEA. CDR3 size: 12 residues. This CDR3 is CSVELAGNEQFF.

The CDR3: CASSLLARYSTDTQYF. V usage is TRBV6-1 and J usage is TRBJ2-3. CDR1 and CDR2 from the germline V gene are MNHNS and SASEGT. The CDR3 consists of 16 residues.

V usage is TRBV5-1 and J usage is TRBJ2-5; the TCRdb call, TRBD2, lacks DNA for checking. CDR1 SGHRS and CDR2 YFSETQ come from the germline V gene. The CDR3 length is 16 residues. The CDR3 is CASSSAVRTDSETQYF.

This clonotype shows up as medium-sized by frequency. This chain connects TRBV20-1 to TRBJ2-3. Germline V gene data show CDR1 as DFQATT and CDR2 as SNEGSKA (reference sequence). The CDR3 is made up of 13 amino acids. CDR3 sequence: CSARSGGMDTQYF.

The chain employs TRBV20-1 and TRBJ2-1; TCRdb indicates TRBD1, and absent DNA this call remains unverified. Germline CDR1 and CDR2: DFQATT and SNEGSKA (reference sequence). There are 16 residues in the CDR3. This CDR3 is CSASGKAGGGRTEQFF.